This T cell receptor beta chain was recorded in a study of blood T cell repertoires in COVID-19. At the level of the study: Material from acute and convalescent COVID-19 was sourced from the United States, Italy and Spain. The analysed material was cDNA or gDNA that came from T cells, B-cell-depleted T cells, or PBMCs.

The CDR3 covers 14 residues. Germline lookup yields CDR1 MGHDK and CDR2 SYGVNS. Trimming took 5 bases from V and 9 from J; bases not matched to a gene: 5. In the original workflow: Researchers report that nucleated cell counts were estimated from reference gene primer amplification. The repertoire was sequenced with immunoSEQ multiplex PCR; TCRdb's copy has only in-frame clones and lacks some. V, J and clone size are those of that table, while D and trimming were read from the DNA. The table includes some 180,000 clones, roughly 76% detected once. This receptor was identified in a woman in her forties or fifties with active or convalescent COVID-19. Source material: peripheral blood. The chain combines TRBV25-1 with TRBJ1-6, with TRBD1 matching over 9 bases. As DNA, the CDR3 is TGTGCCAGCAGTCAACAGGGGGCGCCTTCACCCCTCCACTTT. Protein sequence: CASSQQGAPSPLHF.